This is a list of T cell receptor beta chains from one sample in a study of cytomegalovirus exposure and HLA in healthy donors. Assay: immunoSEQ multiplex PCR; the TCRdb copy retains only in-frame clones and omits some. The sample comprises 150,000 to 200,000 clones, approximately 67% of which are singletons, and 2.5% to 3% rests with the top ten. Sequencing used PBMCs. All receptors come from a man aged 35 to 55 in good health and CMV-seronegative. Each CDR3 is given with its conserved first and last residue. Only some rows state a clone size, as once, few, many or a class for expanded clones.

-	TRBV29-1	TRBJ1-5	CSVGQGSNQPQHF
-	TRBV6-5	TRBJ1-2	CASSSGEGTGVYGYTF
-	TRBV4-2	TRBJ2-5	CASSQILGRAETQYF
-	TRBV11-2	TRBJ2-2	CASSFQRRLGHGELFF
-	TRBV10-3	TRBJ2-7	CAISEAGDNEQYF
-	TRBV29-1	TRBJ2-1	CSVDSTSGVYNEQFF
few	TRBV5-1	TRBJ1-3	CASSELSGFAPGNTIYF
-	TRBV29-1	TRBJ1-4	CSVRRGQGTNEKLFF
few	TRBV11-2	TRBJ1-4	CASSLAVENEKLFF
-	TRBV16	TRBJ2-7	CASSPNRQGLEQYF
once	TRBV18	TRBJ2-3	CASSPQGRRVGDTQYF
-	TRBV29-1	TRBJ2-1	CSVGQGASNEQFF
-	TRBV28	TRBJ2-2	CASSLLLGGNTGELFF
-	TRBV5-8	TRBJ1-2	CASSLAGRGRGNYGYTF
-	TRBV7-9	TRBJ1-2	CASSARQGAGYGYTF
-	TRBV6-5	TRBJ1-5	CASSYPPGQGNQPQHF
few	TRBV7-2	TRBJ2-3	CASSLAARTDTQYF
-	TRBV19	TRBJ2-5	CASSRGPETQYF
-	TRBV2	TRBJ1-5	CASSAVHSNQPQHF
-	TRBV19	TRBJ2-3	CASSRGLGRTDTQYF
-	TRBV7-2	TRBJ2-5	CASSLDPSGVETQYF
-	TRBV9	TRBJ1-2	CASSVVREGGGYTF
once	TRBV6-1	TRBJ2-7	CASSARLAGGPYEQYF
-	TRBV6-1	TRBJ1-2	CASNETGLSSYTF
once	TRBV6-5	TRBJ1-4	CASSYRSGLPLEKLFF
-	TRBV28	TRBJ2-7	CASNLPQGDEQYF
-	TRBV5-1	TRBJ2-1	CASSLDGTSGSKDNEQFF
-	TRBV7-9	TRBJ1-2	CASSLDRDSSYGYTF
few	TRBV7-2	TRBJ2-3	CASSFPAGGTDTQYF
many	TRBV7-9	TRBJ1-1	CASSATALNTEAFF
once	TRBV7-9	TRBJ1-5	CSSSRNGQAGQPQHF
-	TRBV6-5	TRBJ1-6	CASSPRERSNSPLHF
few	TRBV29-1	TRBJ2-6	CSVEAVGQGLSGANVLTF
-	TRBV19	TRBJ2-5	CASSIGPGDPMGETQYF
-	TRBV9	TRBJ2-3	CASSVALAGPDTQYF
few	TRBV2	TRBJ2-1	CASSEEGQGTNEQFF
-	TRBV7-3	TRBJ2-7	CASSLAGGYEQYF
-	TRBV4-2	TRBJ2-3	CASSQFMDRGEGTQYF
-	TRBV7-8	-	CASSSYRDKAYEQYF
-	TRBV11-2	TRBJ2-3	CASSLELAGGTDTQYF
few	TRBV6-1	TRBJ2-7	CASSEPPGTSGFLHEQYF
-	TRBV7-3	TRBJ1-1	CASSPGGRVTEAFF
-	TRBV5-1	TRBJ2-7	CASSLGLAGGTYEQYF
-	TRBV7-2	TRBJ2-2	CASSPRIDTGELFF
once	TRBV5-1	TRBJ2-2	CASTENSNTGELFF
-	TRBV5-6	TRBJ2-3	CASSLGGRSDTQYF